Following are 4 T cell receptor beta chains from one sample sequenced in a study of radiotherapy plus CTLA-4 blockade in lung cancer (dated by TCRdb to 2017 to 2018). The method behind the library was the immunoSEQ multiplex PCR assay. Held by TCRdb, this immuneACCESS table contains in-frame sequences only and omits some clones. Under half of the omission traces to an unresolved V gene where checked; the cause of the rest is unknown. Recorded for this sample are tens of thousands of clones; around nine tenths of them occurred a single time. 0.87% of the sample is taken by the ten largest. This specimen was peripheral blood, taken from a patient treated with radiotherapy plus ipilimumab. These receptors all come from a human donor with non-small cell lung cancer who had stable disease on radiotherapy plus ipilimumab.

This chain links TRBV30 with TRBJ1-6; the D is unclear. V lost 0 bases to trimming and J lost 6 bases, with 9 bases between them. CDR1 GTSNPN and CDR2 SVGIG come from the germline V gene (reference sequence). The CDR3 length is 14 residues. CDR3 nucleotide sequence: TGTGCCTGGAGTGTAGGGCAGACTAATTCACCCCTCCACTTT. This codes for CAWSVGQTNSPLHF.

The chain recombines TRBV11-1 with TRBJ1-4; the D is unclear. The CDR3 is 15 residues long. CDR1 is SGHAT and CDR2 is FQDESV in the germline V gene (reference sequence). Trimming took off 0 bases at V and 0 bases at J, with 5 bases between the two ends. The CDR3 sequence: CASSLAPTTNEKLFF. In DNA form, the CDR3 reads TGTGCCAGCAGCTTAGCGCCGACAACTAATGAAAAACTGTTTTTT.

This chain joins TRBV5-1 and TRBJ1-1; D possibly corresponds to TRBD1 (5 bases). The germline CDR1 and CDR2 sequences are SGHRS and YFSETQ. V lost 0 bases and J 1 base, leaving 7 bases between the germline ends. The CDR3 runs 14 residues. In DNA, the CDR3 is TGCGCCAGCAGCTTGGGACAGAAGAACACTGAAGCTTTCTTT. Its translation: CASSLGQKNTEAFF.

The rearrangement joins TRBV2 to TRBJ1-1; D not resolved. The CDR3 extends over 13 amino acids. V gave up 2 bases and J gave up 8 bases, with 12 bases separating them. The germline CDR1 and CDR2 sequences are SNHLY and FYNNEI. CDR3 residues: CASSELAFQEAFF. As DNA, the CDR3 is TGTGCCAGCAGTGAATTGGCCTTCCAAGAAGCTTTCTTT.